The next 10 T cell receptor beta chains were all read from a single sample in a study of glioma-infiltrating T cells after dendritic cell vaccination. Sequencing was performed with immunoSEQ multiplex PCR; in TCRdb, only in-frame clones are kept and a portion is missing. Among around 96,000 clones listed, approximately 81% were seen once. The material was blood, obtained before dendritic cell vaccination. The source is a human donor with glioblastoma.

The chain uses TRBV28 and TRBJ2-7; 8 bases match TRBD2. The germline V gene has CDR1 MDHEN and CDR2 SYDVKM. The CDR3 totals 16 residues. V was pared by 6 bases and J by 2 bases, with 12 bases of the junction left unmatched. The CDR3 spells CASSLASAGGPYEQYF. The CDR3 coding sequence is TGTGCCAGCAGCCTGGCTTCTGCGGGGGGTCCCTACGAGCAGTACTTC. The entire variable domain, with the rest obtained from reference TRBV28 and TRBJ2-7, is as follows: DVKVTQSSRYLVKRTGEKVFLECVQDMDHENMFWYRQDPGLGLRLIYFSYDVKMKEKGDIPEGYSVSREKKERFSLILESASTNQTSMYLCASSLASAGGPYEQYFGPGTRLTVT.

The chain couples TRBV11-2 to TRBJ2-7; 7 nucleotides agree with TRBD1. Germline trimming cut 3 bases from V and 0 bases from J; bases unmatched to any gene: 11. The germline gives CDR1 SGHAT, CDR2 FQNNGV. The CDR3 is 17 residues long. The CDR3 bases are TGTGCCAGCAGCTTGGACACGGGACAGACCCTCTCCTACGAGCAGTACTTC. It is translated as CASSLDTGQTLSYEQYF. Complete variable domain (other parts from reference TRBV11-2 and TRBJ2-7): EAGVAQSPRYKIIEKRQSVAFWCNPISGHATLYWYQQILGQGPKLLIQFQNNGVVDDSQLPKDRFSAERLKGVDSTLKIQPAKLEDSAVYLCASSLDTGQTLSYEQYFGPGTRLTVT.

V is TRBV10-2 and J is TRBJ1-5; 9 bases agree with TRBD1. This CDR3 is 13 amino acids long. V lost 9 bases and J lost 6; bases outside the gene matches: 6. In germline, CDR1 is WSHSY, CDR2 SAAADI. The CDR3 DNA follows: TGCGCCAGTAGACAGGGGGTAACTCAGCCCCAGCATTTT. This translates into CASRQGVTQPQHF.

This chain links TRBV2 with TRBJ2-3; TRBD1 might be the D (7 bases). CDR3 length equals 13 residues. V was trimmed by 10 bases and J by 5 bases, leaving 16 bases between them. Germline CDR1 reads SNHLY; CDR2 reads FYNNEI. DNA of the CDR3: TGTGCCAAGCAGGGGCAGGGGGGAGATACGCAGTATTTT. It encodes CAKQGQGGDTQYF.

The chain uses TRBV6-5 and TRBJ2-7; 7 bases fit TRBD2. CDR3 length equals 12 residues. Germline CDR1 is MNHEY and CDR2 is SVGAGI. V lost 6 bases to trimming and J lost 7 bases; unmatched junction nucleotides: 6. CDR3 protein: CASRREMGEQYF. Written as DNA, the CDR3 is TGTGCCAGCAGGCGGGAGATGGGTGAGCAGTACTTC.

V is TRBV6-4 and J is TRBJ2-5; D perhaps matches TRBD1 (6 bases). Germline CDR1 is MRHNA and CDR2 is SNTAGT. The CDR3 runs 18 residues. With 6 bases removed from V and 1 base from J, the gap between germline ends came to 24 bases. The CDR3: CASRRDTKGTNLQETQYF. In DNA, the CDR3 is TGTGCCAGCAGAAGGGACACTAAGGGGACCAACCTCCAAGAGACCCAGTACTTC.

The CDR3 sequence is CAAWRGPNPYNEQFF. The CDR3 bases are TGTGCCGCCTGGAGGGGCCCCAATCCCTACAATGAGCAGTTCTTC. V is TRBV27 and J is TRBJ2-1; tentatively, D is TRBD2 (6 bases). The CDR3 spans 15 residues. Looked up from germline, CDR1 is MNHEY and CDR2 is SMNVEV (reference sequence). V was trimmed by 11 bases and J by 2 bases, leaving 19 bases between them.

This chain uses TRBV19 with TRBJ2-7; 12 bases are a match to TRBD2. This CDR3 region has 15 residues. V gave up 5 bases and J gave up 2 bases; unmatched junction bases: 4. CDR1 LNHDA and CDR2 SQIVND come from the germline V gene (reference sequence). CDR3 nucleotides: TGTGCCAGTAGTGTGGGGACTAGCGGGCCCTACGAGCAGTACTTC. Amino acid sequence: CASSVGTSGPYEQYF.

The rearrangement uses TRBV19 and TRBJ1-1; 8 nucleotides match TRBD1. V shed 7 bases, J shed 5 bases, and the junction held 21 bases outside the gene matches. There are 18 residues in the CDR3. The germline gives CDR1 LNHDA, CDR2 SQIVND (reference sequence). The CDR3 DNA sequence: TGTGCCAGTACCCTTATACTGGGACAGGCGGGCGGGTGGACTGAAGCTTTCTTT. It encodes CASTLILGQAGGWTEAFF.

The chain employs TRBV10-3 and TRBJ2-6; D is possibly TRBD1 (5 bases). The V end lost 8 bases, the J end lost 4 bases, and 12 bases lay between the germline ends. CDR3 length equals 14 residues. Germline V gene lookup returns CDR1 ENHRY and CDR2 SYGVKD. In nucleotides, the CDR3 is TGTGCCATCCGGTCTAGGGGAGGGGCCAACGTCCTGACTTTC. Translation: CAIRSRGGANVLTF.